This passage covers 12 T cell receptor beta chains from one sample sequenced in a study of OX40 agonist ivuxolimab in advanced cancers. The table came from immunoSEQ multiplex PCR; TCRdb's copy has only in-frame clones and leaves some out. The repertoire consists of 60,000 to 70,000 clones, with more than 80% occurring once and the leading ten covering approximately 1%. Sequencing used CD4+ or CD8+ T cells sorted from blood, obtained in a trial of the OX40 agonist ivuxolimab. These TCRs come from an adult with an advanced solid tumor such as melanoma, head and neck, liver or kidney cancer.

This CDR3 is CASATTRGAEAFF. In nucleotides, the CDR3 is TGTGCCAGCGCGACCACAAGAGGTGCTGAAGCTTTCTTT. The rearrangement joins TRBV27 to TRBJ1-1; D is ambiguous. This CDR3 is 13 amino acids long. Per the germline V gene, CDR1 is MNHEY and CDR2 is SMNVEV (reference sequence). Between the trimmed V and J ends, which lost 8 bases and 6 bases, there was a span of 16 bases.

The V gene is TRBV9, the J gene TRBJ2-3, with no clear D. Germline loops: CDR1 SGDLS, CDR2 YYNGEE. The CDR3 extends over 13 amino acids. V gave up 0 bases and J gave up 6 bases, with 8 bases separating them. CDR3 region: CASSVEGVDTQYF. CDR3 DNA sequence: TGTGCCAGCAGCGTAGAGGGTGTCGATACGCAGTATTTT. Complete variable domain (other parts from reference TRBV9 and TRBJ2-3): DSGVTQTPKHLITATGQRVTLRCSPRSGDLSVYWYQQSLDQGLQFLIQYYNGEERAKGNILERFSAQQFPDLHSELNLSSLELGDSALYFCASSVEGVDTQYFGPGTRLTVL.

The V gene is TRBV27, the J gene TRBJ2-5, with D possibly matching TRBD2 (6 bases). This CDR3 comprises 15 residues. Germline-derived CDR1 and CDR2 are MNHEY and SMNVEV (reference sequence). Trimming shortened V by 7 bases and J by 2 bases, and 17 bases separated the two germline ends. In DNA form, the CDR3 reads TGTGCCAGCACGCGAGGTAGCGGAAAGCAAGAGACCCAGTACTTC. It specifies CASTRGSGKQETQYF.

CDR3 protein: CASSSSGGVSYNEQFF. The CDR3 DNA is TGCGCCAGCAGCTCTAGCGGGGGGGTTTCCTACAATGAGCAGTTCTTC. The chain joins TRBV5-1 to TRBJ2-1; 12 bases align to TRBD2. CDR3 length: 16 residues. J gave up 1 base and V 3 bases, and 2 bases lay outside the gene matches. Germline V gene lookup returns CDR1 SGHRS and CDR2 YFSETQ.

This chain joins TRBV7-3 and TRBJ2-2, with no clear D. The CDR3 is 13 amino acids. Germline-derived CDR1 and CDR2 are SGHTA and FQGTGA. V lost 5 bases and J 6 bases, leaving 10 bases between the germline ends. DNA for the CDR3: TGTGCCAGCAGCCCCCAAGTGGCCGGGGAGCTGTTTTTT. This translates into CASSPQVAGELFF. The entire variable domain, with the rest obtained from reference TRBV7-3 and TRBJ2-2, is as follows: GAGVSQTPSNKVTEKGKYVELRCDPISGHTALYWYRQSLGQGPEFLIYFQGTGAADDSGLPNDRFFAVRPEGSVSTLKIQRTERGDSAVYLCASSPQVAGELFFGEGSRLTVL.

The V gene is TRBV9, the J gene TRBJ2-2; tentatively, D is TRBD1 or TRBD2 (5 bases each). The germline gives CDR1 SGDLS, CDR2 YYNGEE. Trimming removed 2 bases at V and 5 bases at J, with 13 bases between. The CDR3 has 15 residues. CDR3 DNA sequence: TGTGCCAGCAGCGTGGGGGAAGGATGGACCGGGGAGCTGTTTTTT. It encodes CASSVGEGWTGELFF.

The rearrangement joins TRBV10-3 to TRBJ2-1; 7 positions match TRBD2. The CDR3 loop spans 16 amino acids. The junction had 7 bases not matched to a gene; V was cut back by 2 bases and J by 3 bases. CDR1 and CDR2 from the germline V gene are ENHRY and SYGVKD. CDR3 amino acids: CAISETASGSYNEQFF. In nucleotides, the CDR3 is TGTGCCATCAGTGAGACGGCTAGCGGTAGCTACAATGAGCAGTTCTTC.

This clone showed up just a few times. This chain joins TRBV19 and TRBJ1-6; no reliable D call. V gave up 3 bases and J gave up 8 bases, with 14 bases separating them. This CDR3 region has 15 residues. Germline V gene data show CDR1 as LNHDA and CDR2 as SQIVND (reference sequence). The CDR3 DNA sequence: TGTGCCAGTAGTATCTCACTGGTGGTAGATTCACCCCTCCACTTT. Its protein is CASSISLVVDSPLHF.

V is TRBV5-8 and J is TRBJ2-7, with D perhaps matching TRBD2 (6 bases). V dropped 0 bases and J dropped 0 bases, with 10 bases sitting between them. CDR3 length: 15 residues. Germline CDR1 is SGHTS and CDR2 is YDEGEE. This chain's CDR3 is CASSLDGGASYEQYF. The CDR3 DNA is TGTGCCAGCAGCTTGGATGGAGGGGCCTCCTACGAGCAGTACTTC.

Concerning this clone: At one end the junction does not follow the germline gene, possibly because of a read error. CDR3 sequence (DNA): TGTGCCAGCAGCTTAGTGTCCGGGGGCACTGAATCTTTCTTT. It specifies CASSLVSGGTESFF. V gene TRBV7-2 combines with J gene TRBJ1-1, with a weak D call TRBD1 (6 bases). Germline lookup yields CDR1 SGHTA and CDR2 FQGNSA. This CDR3 has 14 residues.

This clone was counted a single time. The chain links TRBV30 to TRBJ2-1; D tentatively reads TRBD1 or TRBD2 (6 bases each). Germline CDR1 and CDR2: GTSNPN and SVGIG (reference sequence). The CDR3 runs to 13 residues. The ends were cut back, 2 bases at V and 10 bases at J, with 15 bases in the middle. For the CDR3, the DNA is TGTGCCTGGAGTCGCGTTTTGGGGGGCGAGCAGTTCTTC. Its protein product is CAWSRVLGGEQFF.

The chain's CDR3 is CASSIDPPQVAGQTQYF. The CDR3 DNA is TGTGCCAGTAGTATAGATCCCCCCCAGGTAGCGGGGCAGACCCAGTACTTC. This chain joins TRBV19 and TRBJ2-5; 8 bases agree with TRBD2. The germline gives CDR1 LNHDA, CDR2 SQIVND (reference sequence). V trimming: 0 bases; J trimming: 6 bases; junction bases outside the gene matches: 12. This CDR3 is 17 amino acids long.